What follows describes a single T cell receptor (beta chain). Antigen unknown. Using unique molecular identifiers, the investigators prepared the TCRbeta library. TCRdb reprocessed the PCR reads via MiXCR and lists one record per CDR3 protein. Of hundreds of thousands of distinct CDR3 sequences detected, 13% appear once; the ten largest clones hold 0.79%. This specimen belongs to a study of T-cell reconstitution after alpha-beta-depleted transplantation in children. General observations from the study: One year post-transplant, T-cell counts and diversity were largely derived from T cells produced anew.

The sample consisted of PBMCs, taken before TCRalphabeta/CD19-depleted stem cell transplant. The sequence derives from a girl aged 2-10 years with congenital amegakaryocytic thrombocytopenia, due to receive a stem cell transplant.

The CDR3 loop reads CASIDPGSSYEQYF. Written as DNA, the CDR3 is TGTGCCAGCATTGATCCCGGGAGCTCCTACGAGCAGTACTTC. The chain links TRBV12-3 or TRBV12-4 to TRBJ2-7; D might be TRBD2 (6 bases). Trimming took 7 bases from V and 0 from J, leaving 13 bases between them. The CDR3 length is 14 residues.